This TCR beta chain was recorded in a study of cytomegalovirus exposure and HLA in healthy donors. Points from the study as a whole: Previously analyzed data showed that most TCR beta V segments were productive at a frequency of about 87% or about 30%.

In the PCR, 60 Vbeta and 13 Jbeta primers were used. Profiled with immunoSEQ multiplex PCR; TCRdb holds only in-frame clones, not every one. Among some 150,000 clones listed, just under 80% were seen once. In the case of this clone: No antigen is known for it.

The source of this sequence is a male donor in good health and CMV-seronegative. Source material: PBMCs.

The chain's CDR3 is CASSLGHRSNQPQHF. CDR3 nucleotides: TGTGCCAGTAGTTTAGGGCACCGATCCAATCAGCCCCAGCATTTT. V usage is TRBV19 and J usage is TRBJ1-5; D is ambiguous. The CDR3 is made up of 15 amino acids. CDR1 LNHDA and CDR2 SQIVND come from the germline V gene (reference sequence). With 5 bases removed from V and 3 bases from J, the gap between germline ends came to 14 bases. The complete variable domain, with remaining parts taken from reference TRBV19 and TRBJ1-5, reads DGGITQSPKYLFRKEGQNVTLSCEQNLNHDAMYWYRQDPGQGLRLIYYSQIVNDFQKGDIAEGYSVSREKKESFPLTVTSAQKNPTAFYLCASSLGHRSNQPQHFGDGTRLSIL.